The clone carrying this T cell receptor (beta chain) was seen at least ten times. Its antigen is unknown. The library was built from roughly 400 ng RNA with molecular barcoded adaptors for alpha/delta and beta/gamma chains. Each CDR3 protein is one row after TCRdb ran MiXCR on the reads. The sample lists around 130,000 distinct CDR3 sequences, roughly an eighth seen once, with approximately 8% in the top ten. These data originate in a study of read filtering for tumor transcriptome and immune sequencing. Turning to the study itself: Among patients, roughly 17 were male and about 15 female, aged about 40 to 90 (mean about 69). Study findings and constraints: The sorted CD138-negative fraction was a mixed bone marrow immune population, not purified T cells.

The receptor's source is a donor at least 40 years old with multiple myeloma. The sequenced sample was a population of CD138-negative cells sorted from bone marrow.

For the CDR3, the DNA is TGTGCCAGTAGTATGGGGCAGACCTACAATGAGCAGTTCTTC. This codes for CASSMGQTYNEQFF. The chain links TRBV19 to TRBJ2-1, with D perhaps TRBD1 (5 bases). The V gene's germline CDR1 is LNHDA and CDR2 SQIVND (reference sequence). V gave up 3 bases and J gave up 2 bases, with 8 bases separating them. The CDR3 consists of 14 residues.